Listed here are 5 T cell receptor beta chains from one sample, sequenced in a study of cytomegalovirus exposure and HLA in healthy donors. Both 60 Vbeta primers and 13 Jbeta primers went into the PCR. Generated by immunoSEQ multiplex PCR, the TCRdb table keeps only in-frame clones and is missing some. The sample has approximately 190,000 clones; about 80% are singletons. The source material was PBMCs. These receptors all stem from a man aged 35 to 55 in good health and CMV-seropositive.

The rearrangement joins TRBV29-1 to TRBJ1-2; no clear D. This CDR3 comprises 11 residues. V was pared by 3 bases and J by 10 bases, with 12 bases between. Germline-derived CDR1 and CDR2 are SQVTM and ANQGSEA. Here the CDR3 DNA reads TGCAGCGTTGAGAGGGCTTTTGACTACACCTTC. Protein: CSVERAFDYTF.

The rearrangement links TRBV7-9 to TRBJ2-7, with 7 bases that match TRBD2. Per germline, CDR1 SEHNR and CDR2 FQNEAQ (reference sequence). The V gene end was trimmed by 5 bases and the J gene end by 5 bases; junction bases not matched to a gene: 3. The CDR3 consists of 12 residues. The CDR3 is CASSPSGNEQYF. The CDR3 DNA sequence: TGTGCCAGCAGCCCCAGCGGGAACGAGCAGTACTTC. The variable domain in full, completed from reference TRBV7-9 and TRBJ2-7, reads DTGVSQNPRHKITKRGQNVTFRCDPISEHNRLYWYRQTLGQGPEFLTYFQNEAQLEKSRLLSDRFSAERPKGSFSTLEIQRTEQGDSAMYLCASSPSGNEQYFGPGTRLTVT.

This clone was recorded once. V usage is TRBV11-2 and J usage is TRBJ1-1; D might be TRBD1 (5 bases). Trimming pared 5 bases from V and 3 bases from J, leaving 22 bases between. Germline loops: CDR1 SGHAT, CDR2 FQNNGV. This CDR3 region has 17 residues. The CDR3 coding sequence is TGTGCCAGCAGCCCTAGGACACGGCTCAAACAAGACACTGAAGCTTTCTTT. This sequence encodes CASSPRTRLKQDTEAFF.

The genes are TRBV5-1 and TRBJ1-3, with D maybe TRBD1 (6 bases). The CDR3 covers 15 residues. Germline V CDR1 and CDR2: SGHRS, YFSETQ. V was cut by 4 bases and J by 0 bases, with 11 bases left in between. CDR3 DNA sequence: TGCGCCAGCAGCAGCGGACAGTCCTCTGGAAACACCATATATTTT. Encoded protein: CASSSGQSSGNTIYF.

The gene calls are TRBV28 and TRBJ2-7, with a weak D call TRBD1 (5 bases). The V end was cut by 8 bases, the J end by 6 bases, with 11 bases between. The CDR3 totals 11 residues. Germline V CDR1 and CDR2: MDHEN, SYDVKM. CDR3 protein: CASHQGSEQYF. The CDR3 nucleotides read TGTGCCAGCCACCAGGGAAGCGAGCAGTACTTC.